Below, one T cell receptor beta chain is given with its context. The data originate from a study of a mutant IDH1 vaccine in newly diagnosed glioma. As for the study in general: The sex distribution of treated patients was 62.5% male and about 38% female, with a mean age of roughly 40 years. Pretreatment consisted of radiotherapy, temozolomide, or both, with most receiving both.

Generated by immunoSEQ multiplex PCR, the TCRdb table keeps only in-frame clones and is missing some. The repertoire has roughly 84,000 clones, over 75% of them found once; the top ten carry around 5.2%. The CDR3 has 11 residues. V lost 4 bases, J lost 6 bases, and 10 bases lay in between. Looked up from germline, CDR1 is SQVTM and CDR2 is ANQGSEA. Specified time point: baseline, week 1 (first vaccination visit). Treatment meaning: pre-vaccination baseline after standard-of-care therapy. The study enrolled donors with new WHO grade 3 or 4 IDH1-mutant, ATRX-lost astrocytomas. The sequencing used PBMCs, collected from a glioma patient treated with radiotherapy, temozolomide or both. The clonotype comes from a man aged 40-49 years with glioma. Some clones in this sample may be carry-over from other donors' samples. V gene TRBV29-1 combines with J gene TRBJ2-7, with D possibly matching TRBD2 (7 bases). CDR3 sequence (DNA): TGCAGCGTTGGGGGGGGGCTCGAGCAGTACTTC. Amino acid sequence: CSVGGGLEQYF.